The 11 T cell receptor beta chains in this list originate from one sample, sequenced in a study of blood T cell repertoires in COVID-19. Measured with immunoSEQ multiplex PCR; TCRdb has only the in-frame clones, and not every one. The table records about 120,000 clones, 75% to 90% of them present only once. The sample comprised peripheral blood. All receptors come from a man in his forties with acute or convalescent COVID-19.

The chain links TRBV5-8 to TRBJ1-5; no clear D. The CDR3 is 11 amino acids. The ends were cut back, 3 bases at V and 9 bases at J, with 7 bases in the middle. Germline V gene sequence: CDR1 SGHTS, CDR2 YDEGEE. The DNA for the CDR3 is TGTGCCAGCAGCTCTCTAGGGCCCCAGCATTTT. As protein: CASSSLGPQHF. The entire variable domain, with the rest obtained from reference TRBV5-8 and TRBJ1-5, is as follows: EAGVTQSPTHLIKTRGQQATLRCSPISGHTSVYWYQQALGLGLQFLLWYDEGEERNRGNFPPRFSGRQFPNYSSELNVNALELEDSALYLCASSSLGPQHFGDGTRLSIL.

The chain uses TRBV7-2 and TRBJ2-2; D unresolved. The V and J ends lost 4 bases and 3 bases respectively, with 9 bases between them. Germline V CDR1 and CDR2: SGHTA, FQGNSA. The CDR3 sequence is 14 residues long. CDR3 coding DNA: TGTGCCAGCAGCTCCCCCCATTACACCGGGGAGCTGTTTTTT. As protein: CASSSPHYTGELFF.

This clone was detected once. This chain links TRBV29-1 with TRBJ1-3, with 9 bases aligning to TRBD1. Per germline, CDR1 SQVTM and CDR2 ANQGSEA. The CDR3 totals 13 residues. In DNA form, the CDR3 reads TGCAGTGGTGGACAGGGGCTCGGAAACACCATATATTTT. Protein: CSGGQGLGNTIYF.

The chain has TRBV25-1 and TRBJ1-4; TRBD1 agrees at 12 bases. J lost 7 bases, V lost 8 bases, and 2 bases had no gene match. CDR3 length equals 13 residues. The germline V gene has CDR1 MGHDK and CDR2 SYGVNS. CDR3 region: CASRDRGREKLFF. The CDR3 region has the DNA TGTGCCAGCCGGGACAGGGGGCGTGAAAAACTGTTTTTT.

This rearrangement joins TRBV15 to TRBJ2-7; D unresolved. The CDR3 contains 14 residues. V shed 1 base and J shed 6 bases, with 13 bases lying between them. Germline CDR1 is LNHNV and CDR2 is YYDKDF (reference sequence). This CDR3 reads CATSRAAAYGEQYF. For the CDR3, the DNA is TGTGCCACCAGCAGAGCGGCGGCGTACGGCGAGCAGTACTTC.

The chain is built from TRBV19 and TRBJ2-3, with D maybe TRBD1 (6 bases). This CDR3 has 14 residues. CDR1 LNHDA and CDR2 SQIVND come from the germline V gene (reference sequence). V was cut by 3 bases and J by 8 bases, with 15 bases left in between. CDR3 amino acids: CASSMSGTYSTQYF. The CDR3 DNA reads as TGTGCCAGTAGTATGTCCGGGACATATAGTACGCAGTATTTT.

The chain combines TRBV11-2 with TRBJ2-7; 8 bases map to TRBD1. V was pared by 5 bases and J by 7 bases, with 7 bases of the junction left unmatched. The CDR3 spans 13 residues. Germline values: CDR1 SGHAT, CDR2 FQNNGV. CDR3 nucleotide sequence: TGTGCCAGCAGCCGACAGGGGATGGGGGAGCAGTACTTC. Its translation is CASSRQGMGEQYF.

The chain carries TRBV9 and TRBJ2-1; TRBD2 is a possible D gene (6 bases). Germline CDR1 is SGDLS and CDR2 is YYNGEE. V was trimmed by 4 bases and J by 6 bases, leaving 17 bases between them. This CDR3 region has 15 residues. CDR3 sequence reads: CASSPEPSVFNEQFF. CDR3 nucleotide sequence: TGTGCCAGCAGCCCGGAACCTAGCGTATTCAATGAGCAGTTCTTC.

The rearrangement links TRBV6-5 to TRBJ1-4, with a tentative D call TRBD1 (5 bases). Germline loops: CDR1 MNHEY, CDR2 SVGAGI. Trimming removed 2 bases at V and 6 bases at J, with 10 bases between. The CDR3 is 14 amino acids. The CDR3 coding sequence is TGTGCCAGCAGTTACCGGGGGGGACATGAAAAACTGTTTTTT. This translates into CASSYRGGHEKLFF.

The chain couples TRBV19 to TRBJ1-5; 7 bases line up with TRBD1. Losses at the gene ends were 10 bases for V and 6 bases for J; bases not matched to a gene: 9. There are 13 residues in the CDR3. The germline gives CDR1 LNHDA, CDR2 SQIVND (reference sequence). The CDR3 region has the DNA TGTGCCACTCAGGGGGACCGCGCTCAGCCCCAGCATTTT. Protein product: CATQGDRAQPQHF.

The V gene is TRBV27, the J gene TRBJ2-5, with TRBD1 matching 8 bases. This CDR3 region has 17 residues. Germline V gives CDR1 MNHEY, CDR2 SMNVEV (reference sequence). Trimming cost V 2 bases and J 4 bases; bases outside gene matches: 12. CDR3 coding DNA: TGTGCCAGCAGTTTACAGGGGCTAACCAGGGGGCTAGAGACCCAGTACTTC. This translates into CASSLQGLTRGLETQYF.